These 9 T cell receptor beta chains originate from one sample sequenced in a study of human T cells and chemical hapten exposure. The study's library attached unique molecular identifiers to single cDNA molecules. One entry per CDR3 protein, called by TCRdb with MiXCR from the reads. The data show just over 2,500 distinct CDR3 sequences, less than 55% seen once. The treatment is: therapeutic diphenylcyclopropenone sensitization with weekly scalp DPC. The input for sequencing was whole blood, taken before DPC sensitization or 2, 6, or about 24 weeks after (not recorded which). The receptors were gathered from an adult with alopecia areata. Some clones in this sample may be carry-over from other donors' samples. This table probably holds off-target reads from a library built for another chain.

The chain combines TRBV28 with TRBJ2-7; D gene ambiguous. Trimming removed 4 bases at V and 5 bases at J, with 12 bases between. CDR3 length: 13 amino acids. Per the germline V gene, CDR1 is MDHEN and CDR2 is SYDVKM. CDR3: CASSSPPLHEQYF. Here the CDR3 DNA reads TGTGCCAGCAGTTCGCCTCCCTTACACGAGCAGTACTTC.

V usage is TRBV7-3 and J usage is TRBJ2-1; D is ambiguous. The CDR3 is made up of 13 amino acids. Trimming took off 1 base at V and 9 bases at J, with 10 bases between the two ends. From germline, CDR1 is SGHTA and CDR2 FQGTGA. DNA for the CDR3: TGTGCCAGCAGCTTAAATGTGGTGGGTGAGCAGTTCTTC. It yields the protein CASSLNVVGEQFF.

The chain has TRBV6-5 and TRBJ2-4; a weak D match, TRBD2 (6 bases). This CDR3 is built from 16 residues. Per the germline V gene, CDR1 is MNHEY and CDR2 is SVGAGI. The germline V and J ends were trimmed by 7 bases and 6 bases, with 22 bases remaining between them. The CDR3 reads CASTSHRTGDRNIQYF. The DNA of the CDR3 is TGTGCCAGCACATCCCACCGTACGGGGGACCGAAACATTCAGTACTTC.

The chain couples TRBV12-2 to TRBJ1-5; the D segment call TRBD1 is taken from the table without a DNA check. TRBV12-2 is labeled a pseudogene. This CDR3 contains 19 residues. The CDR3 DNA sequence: TGTGCAAGTCGCTTAGCGCAAGACATCGGACAGGGGAGGACTCAGCCCCAGCATTTT. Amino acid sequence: CASRLAQDIGQGRTQPQHF.

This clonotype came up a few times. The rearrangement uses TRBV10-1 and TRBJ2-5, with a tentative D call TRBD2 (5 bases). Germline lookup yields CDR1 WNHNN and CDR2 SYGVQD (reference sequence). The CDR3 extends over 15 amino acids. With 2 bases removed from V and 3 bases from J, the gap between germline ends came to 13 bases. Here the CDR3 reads CASSERGGSEETQYF. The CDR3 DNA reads TGCGCCAGCAGTGAGCGAGGAGGCTCCGAAGAGACCCAGTACTTC.

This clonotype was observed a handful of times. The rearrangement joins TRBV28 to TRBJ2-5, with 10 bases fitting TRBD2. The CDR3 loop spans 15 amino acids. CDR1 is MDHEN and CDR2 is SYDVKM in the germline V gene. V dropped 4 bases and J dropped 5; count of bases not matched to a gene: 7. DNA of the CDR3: TGTGCCAGCAGTTCCCGCGGGACTAGCGAGGAGACCCAGTACTTC. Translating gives CASSSRGTSEETQYF.

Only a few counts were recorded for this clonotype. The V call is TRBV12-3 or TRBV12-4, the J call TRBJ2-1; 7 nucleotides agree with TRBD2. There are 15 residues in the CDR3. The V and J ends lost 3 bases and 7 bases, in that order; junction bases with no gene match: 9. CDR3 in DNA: TGTGCCAGCAGTTTTTGGGCGGGAGTAGGAAATGAGCAGTTCTTC. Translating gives CASSFWAGVGNEQFF.

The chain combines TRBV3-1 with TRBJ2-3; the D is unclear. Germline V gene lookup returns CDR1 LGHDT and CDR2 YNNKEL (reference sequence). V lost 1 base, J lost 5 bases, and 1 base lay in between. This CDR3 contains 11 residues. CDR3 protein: CASSQVDTQYF. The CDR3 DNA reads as TGTGCCAGCAGCCAAGTAGATACGCAGTATTTT.

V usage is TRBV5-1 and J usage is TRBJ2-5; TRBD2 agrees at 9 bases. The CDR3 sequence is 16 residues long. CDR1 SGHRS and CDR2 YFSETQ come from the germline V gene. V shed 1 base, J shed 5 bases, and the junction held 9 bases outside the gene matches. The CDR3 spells CASSLTTAGGGETQYF. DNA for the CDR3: TGCGCCAGCAGCTTGACCACAGCGGGGGGCGGTGAGACCCAGTACTTC.